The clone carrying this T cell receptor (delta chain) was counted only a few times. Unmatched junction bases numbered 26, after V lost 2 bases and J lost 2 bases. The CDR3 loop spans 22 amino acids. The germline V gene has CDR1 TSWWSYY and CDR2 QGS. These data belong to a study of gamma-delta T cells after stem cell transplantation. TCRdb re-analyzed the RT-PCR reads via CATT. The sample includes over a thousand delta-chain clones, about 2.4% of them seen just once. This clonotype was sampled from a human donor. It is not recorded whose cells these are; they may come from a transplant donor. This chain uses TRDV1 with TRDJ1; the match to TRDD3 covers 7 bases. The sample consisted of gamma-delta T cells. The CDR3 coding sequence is TGTGCTCTTGGGGAAGGTCGAACCAAGGCGGCGGGGGATCCTTCGAGAACCGATAAACTCATCTTT. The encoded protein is CALGEGRTKAAGDPSRTDKLIF.